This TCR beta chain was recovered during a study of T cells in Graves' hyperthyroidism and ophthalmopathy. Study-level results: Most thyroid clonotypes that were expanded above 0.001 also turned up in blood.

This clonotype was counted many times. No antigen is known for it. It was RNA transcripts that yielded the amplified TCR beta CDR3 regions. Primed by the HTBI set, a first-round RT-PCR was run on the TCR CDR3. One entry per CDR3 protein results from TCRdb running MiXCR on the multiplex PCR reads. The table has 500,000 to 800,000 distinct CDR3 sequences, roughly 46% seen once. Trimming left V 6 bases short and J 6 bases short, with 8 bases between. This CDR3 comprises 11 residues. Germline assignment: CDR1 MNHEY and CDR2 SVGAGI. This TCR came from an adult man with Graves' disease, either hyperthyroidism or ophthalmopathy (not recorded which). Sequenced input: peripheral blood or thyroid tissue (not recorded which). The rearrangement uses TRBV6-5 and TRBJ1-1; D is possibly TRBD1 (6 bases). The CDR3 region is CASSRQAEAFF. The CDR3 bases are TGTGCCAGCAGCAGACAGGCTGAAGCTTTCTTT.